The 6 T cell receptor beta chains below were found in one sample sequenced in a study of Graves' ophthalmopathy and Graves' hyperthyroidism. Beta-chain TCR CDR3 regions were amplified from RNA transcripts. In the first round, RT-PCR was carried out with HTBI primers, and a multiplex PCR formed the second round. MiXCR was run by TCRdb on the multiplex PCR reads, yielding one entry per CDR3 protein. The sample lists hundreds of thousands of distinct CDR3 sequences; roughly 20% were seen once. Source material: peripheral blood. These receptors all come from a young woman with stable Graves' hyperthyroidism. Some clones in this sample may be carry-over from other donors' samples.

This clonotype was seen only a few times. This may be a read error: a much more frequent sequence differs by one nucleotide. The chain recombines TRBV2 with TRBJ2-7; D is uncertain. Germline CDR1 reads SNHLY; CDR2 reads FYNNEI. CDR3 length: 16 amino acids. Trimming shortened V by 6 bases and J by 6 bases, and 24 bases separated the two germline ends. In DNA form, the CDR3 reads TGTGCCAGCAGCGTGCCTCCGGGCCAGACCAGAATCGAGCAGTACTTC. The encoded protein is CASSVPPGQTRIEQYF.

There are many counts of this clonotype. The chain couples TRBV5-1 to TRBJ2-2; the match to TRBD1 covers 7 bases. From germline, CDR1 is SGHRS and CDR2 YFSETQ. J lost 4 bases, V lost 6 bases, and 6 bases had no gene match. The CDR3 length is 14 residues. The CDR3 sequence: CASNPTGSTGELFF. Written as DNA, the CDR3 is TGCGCCAGCAACCCGACAGGGAGCACCGGGGAGCTGTTTTTT.

As for this clonotype: One base away lies a much larger clone, so this may be a sequencing read error. The chain combines TRBV6-5 with TRBJ1-2; tentatively, D is TRBD1 (6 bases). The CDR3 consists of 14 residues. Germline lookup yields CDR1 MNHEY and CDR2 SVGAGI. Deletions cut 2 bases from V and 10 bases from J, with 17 bases between. The CDR3 region is CASSYRPSGVAYTF. The CDR3 nucleotides read TGTGCCAGCAGTTACCGGCCCTCAGGGGTTGCCTACACCTTC.

This clonotype was picked up a small number of times. J is TRBJ2-1 and V is TRBV20-1; D unresolved. Between the trimmed V and J ends, which lost 3 bases and 4 bases, there was a span of 16 bases. The CDR3 extends over 15 amino acids. Looked up from germline, CDR1 is DFQATT and CDR2 is SNEGSKA (reference sequence). The CDR3 spells CSASSTDGPYNEQFF. CDR3 sequence (DNA): TGCAGTGCTAGTTCTACAGACGGACCTTACAATGAGCAGTTCTTC.

This clonotype was recorded at least ten times. This chain uses TRBV5-1 with TRBJ2-7; a weak D match, TRBD1 (5 bases). Between the trimmed V and J ends, which lost 4 bases and 3 bases, there was a span of 11 bases. Germline values: CDR1 SGHRS, CDR2 YFSETQ. The CDR3 length is 13 residues. The CDR3 DNA follows: TGCGCCAGCAGCCCTGGACACCTCTACGAGCAGTACTTC. Encoded protein: CASSPGHLYEQYF.

This clonotype was detected a few times. The chain carries TRBV20-1 and TRBJ2-7; 7 bases align to TRBD1. Per germline, CDR1 DFQATT and CDR2 SNEGSKA (reference sequence). The CDR3 loop spans 13 amino acids. V lost 3 bases and J lost 4; bases outside the gene matches: 6. The CDR3 sequence is CSARGPDRYEQYF. The CDR3 DNA is TGCAGTGCTAGGGGGCCGGACAGGTACGAGCAGTACTTC.